This T cell receptor (beta chain) comes out of a study of vaccination and CD4 T cells after COVID-19. The overall study: The peptides that stimulated the cells were overlapping spike peptides from SARS-CoV-2, HCoV-NL63, HCoV-OC43 and HCoV-229E. Study conclusions and caveats: When vaccine-specific clones from convalescent patients were examined, 304 of 307 were spike mono-reactive.

This clonotype was seen once. Its antigen remains unidentified. The CDR3 sequence is 13 residues long. Germline V CDR1 and CDR2: SQVTM, ANQGSEA. V lost 6 bases, J lost 0 bases, and 3 bases stayed unmatched. The study sequenced cultured CD4+ T cell DNA using the Oncomine TCR Beta short-read assay. Genomic DNA was taken out of cultured CD4+ T cells by extraction. One entry per CDR3 protein, called by TCRdb with MiXCR from the PCR reads. This sample has roughly 9,000 distinct CDR3 sequences, with around half found just once. Noted treatment: approximately 9-day PBMC culture with coronavirus spike peptide pools or control peptides (ViraFEST assay). Before the COVID-19 pandemic (2011-2018), CD4+ T cells were obtained from the unexposed donor. Following expansion of antigen-specific T cells with peptide pools, ViraFEST then sequenced TCRs.

The rearrangement uses TRBV29-1 and TRBJ1-1; TRBD1 aligns across 8 bases. The receptor was isolated from a human donor in good health. What was sequenced was CD4+ T cells from blood, cultured in vitro. Here the CDR3 reads CSVLQGVNTEAFF. In DNA form, the CDR3 reads TGCAGCGTGTTACAGGGGGTGAACACTGAAGCTTTCTTT.